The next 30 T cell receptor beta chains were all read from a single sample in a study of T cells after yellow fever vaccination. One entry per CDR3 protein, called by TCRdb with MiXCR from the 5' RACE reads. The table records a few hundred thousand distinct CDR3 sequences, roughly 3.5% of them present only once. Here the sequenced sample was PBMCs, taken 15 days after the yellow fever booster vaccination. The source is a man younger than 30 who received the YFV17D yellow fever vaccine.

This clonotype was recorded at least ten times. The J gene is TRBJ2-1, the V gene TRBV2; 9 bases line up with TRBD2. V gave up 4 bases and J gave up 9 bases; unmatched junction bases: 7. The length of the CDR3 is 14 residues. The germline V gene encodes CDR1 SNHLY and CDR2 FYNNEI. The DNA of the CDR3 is TGTGCCAGCAGTGGTCGGCGGGGGGGCGGTGAGCAGTTCTTC. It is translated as CASSGRRGGGEQFF. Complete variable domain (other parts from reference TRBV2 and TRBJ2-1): EPEVTQTPSHQVTQMGQEVILRCVPISNHLYFYWYRQILGQKVEFLVSFYNNEISEKSEIFDDQFSVERPDGSNFTLKIRSTKLEDSAMYFCASSGRRGGGEQFFGPGTRLTVL.

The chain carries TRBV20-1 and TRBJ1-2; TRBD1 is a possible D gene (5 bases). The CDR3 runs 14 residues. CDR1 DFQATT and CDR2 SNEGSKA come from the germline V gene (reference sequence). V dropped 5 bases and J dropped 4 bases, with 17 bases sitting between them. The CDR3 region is CSAHRDGSFYGYTF. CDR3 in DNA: TGCAGTGCTCATAGGGACGGATCATTCTATGGCTACACCTTC.

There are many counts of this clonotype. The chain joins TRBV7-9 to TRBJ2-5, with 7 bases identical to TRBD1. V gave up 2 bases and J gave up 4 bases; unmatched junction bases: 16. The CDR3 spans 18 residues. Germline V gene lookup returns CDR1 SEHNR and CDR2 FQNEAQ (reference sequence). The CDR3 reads CASSLSRGLRNRGETQYF. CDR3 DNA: TGTGCCAGCAGCTTATCCCGGGGTTTGCGAAACAGGGGAGAGACCCAGTACTTC.

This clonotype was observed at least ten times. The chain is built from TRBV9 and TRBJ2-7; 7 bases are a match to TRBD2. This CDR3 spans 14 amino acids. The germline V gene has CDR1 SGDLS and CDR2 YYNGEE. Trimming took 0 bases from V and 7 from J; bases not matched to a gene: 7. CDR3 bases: TGTGCCAGCAGCGTAGGGGGGGGAACGGTTGAGCAGTACTTC. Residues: CASSVGGGTVEQYF.

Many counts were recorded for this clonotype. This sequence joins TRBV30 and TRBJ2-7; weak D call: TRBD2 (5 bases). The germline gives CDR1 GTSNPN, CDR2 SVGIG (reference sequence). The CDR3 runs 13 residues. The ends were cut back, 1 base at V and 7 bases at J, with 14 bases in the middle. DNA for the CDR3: TGTGCCTGGAGTGAATGGCTCCGAGGGGAGCAGTACTTC. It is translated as CAWSEWLRGEQYF.

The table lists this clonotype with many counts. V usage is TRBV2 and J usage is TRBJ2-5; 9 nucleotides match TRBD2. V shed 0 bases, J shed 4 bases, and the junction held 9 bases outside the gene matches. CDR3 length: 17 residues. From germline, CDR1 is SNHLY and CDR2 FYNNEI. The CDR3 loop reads CASSEARNSGGRETQYF. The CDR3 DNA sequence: TGTGCCAGCAGTGAAGCGCGGAACAGCGGGGGGAGAGAGACCCAGTACTTC.

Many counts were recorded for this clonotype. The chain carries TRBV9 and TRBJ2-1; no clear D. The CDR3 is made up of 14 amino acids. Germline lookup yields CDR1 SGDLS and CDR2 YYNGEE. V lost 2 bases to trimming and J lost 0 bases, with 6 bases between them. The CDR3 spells CASSVTSSYNEQFF. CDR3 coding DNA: TGTGCCAGCAGCGTCACCAGCTCCTACAATGAGCAGTTCTTC. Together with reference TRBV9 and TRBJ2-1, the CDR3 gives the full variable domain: DSGVTQTPKHLITATGQRVTLRCSPRSGDLSVYWYQQSLDQGLQFLIQYYNGEERAKGNILERFSAQQFPDLHSELNLSSLELGDSALYFCASSVTSSYNEQFFGPGTRLTVL.

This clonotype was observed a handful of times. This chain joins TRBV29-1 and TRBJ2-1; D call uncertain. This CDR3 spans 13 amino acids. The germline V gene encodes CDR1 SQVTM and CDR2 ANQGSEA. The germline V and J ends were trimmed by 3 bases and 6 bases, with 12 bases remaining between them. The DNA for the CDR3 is TGCAGCGTTGAGTCGGCAGGACGCAATGAGCAGTTCTTC. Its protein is CSVESAGRNEQFF.

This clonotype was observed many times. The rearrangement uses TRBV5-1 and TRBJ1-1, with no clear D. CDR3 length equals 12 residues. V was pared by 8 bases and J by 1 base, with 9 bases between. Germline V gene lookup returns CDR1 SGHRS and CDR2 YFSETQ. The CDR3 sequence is CASRERNTEAFF. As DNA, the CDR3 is TGCGCCAGTAGGGAAAGGAACACTGAAGCTTTCTTT.

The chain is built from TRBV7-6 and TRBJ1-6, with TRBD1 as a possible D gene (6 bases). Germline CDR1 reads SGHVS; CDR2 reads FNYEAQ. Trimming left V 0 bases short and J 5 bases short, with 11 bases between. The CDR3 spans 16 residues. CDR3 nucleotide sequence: TGTGCCAGCAGCTTAGCCGGGCAGGGGAATAATTCACCCCTCCACTTT. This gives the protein CASSLAGQGNNSPLHF.

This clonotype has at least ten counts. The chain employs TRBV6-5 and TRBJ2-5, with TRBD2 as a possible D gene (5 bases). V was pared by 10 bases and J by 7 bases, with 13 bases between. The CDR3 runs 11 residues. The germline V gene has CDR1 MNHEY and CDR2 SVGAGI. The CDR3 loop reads CATRRGGTQYF. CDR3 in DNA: TGTGCCACCCGAAGAGGAGGGACCCAGTACTTC.

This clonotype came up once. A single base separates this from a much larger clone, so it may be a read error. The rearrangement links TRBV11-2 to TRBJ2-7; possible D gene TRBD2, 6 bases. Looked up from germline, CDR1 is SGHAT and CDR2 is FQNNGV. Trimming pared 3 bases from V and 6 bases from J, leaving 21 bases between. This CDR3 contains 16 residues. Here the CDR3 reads CASSFHGGDRFFEQYF. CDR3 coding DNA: TGTGCCAGCAGCTTCCACGGCGGGGATCGTTTCTTCGAGCAGTACTTC.

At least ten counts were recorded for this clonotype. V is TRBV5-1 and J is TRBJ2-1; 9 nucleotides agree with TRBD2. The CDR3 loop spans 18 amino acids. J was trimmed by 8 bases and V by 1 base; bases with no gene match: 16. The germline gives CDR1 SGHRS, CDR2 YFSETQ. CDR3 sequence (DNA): TGCGCCAGCAGCTTGAGTAGGCTAGCGGGGCCCCACGGGGATGAGCAGTTCTTC. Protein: CASSLSRLAGPHGDEQFF.

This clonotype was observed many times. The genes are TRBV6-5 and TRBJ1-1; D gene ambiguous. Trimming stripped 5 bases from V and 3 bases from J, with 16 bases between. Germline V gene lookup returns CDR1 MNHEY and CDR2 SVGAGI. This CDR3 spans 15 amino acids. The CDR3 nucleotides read TGTGCCAGCAGTCCTCCGGATTCGGGGTACACTGAAGCTTTCTTT. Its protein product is CASSPPDSGYTEAFF.

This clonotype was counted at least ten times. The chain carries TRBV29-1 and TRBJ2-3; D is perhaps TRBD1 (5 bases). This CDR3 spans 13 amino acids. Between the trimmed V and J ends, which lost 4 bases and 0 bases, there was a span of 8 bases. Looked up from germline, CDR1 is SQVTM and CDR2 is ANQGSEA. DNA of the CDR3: TGCAGCGTTGGGCCAGGGAGCACAGATACGCAGTATTTT. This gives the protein CSVGPGSTDTQYF.

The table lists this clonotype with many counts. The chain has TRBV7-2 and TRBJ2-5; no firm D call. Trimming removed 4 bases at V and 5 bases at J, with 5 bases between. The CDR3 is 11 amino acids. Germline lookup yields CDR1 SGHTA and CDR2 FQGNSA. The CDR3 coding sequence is TGTGCCAGCAGCTCGGTGGAGACCCAGTACTTC. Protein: CASSSVETQYF.

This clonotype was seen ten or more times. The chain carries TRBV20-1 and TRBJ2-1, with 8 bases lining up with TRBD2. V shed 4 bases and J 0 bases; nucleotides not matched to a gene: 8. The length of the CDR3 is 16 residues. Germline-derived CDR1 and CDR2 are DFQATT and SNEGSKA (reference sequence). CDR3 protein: CSATNPRGDSYNEQFF. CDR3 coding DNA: TGCAGTGCTACTAACCCGCGGGGGGACTCCTACAATGAGCAGTTCTTC.

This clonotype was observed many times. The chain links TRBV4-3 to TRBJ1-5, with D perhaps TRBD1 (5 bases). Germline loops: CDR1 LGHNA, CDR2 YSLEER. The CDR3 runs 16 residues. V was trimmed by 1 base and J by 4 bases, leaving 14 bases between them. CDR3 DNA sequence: TGCGCCAGCAGCCAAGGTGGAAGGGGCGATAATCAGCCCCAGCATTTT. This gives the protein CASSQGGRGDNQPQHF.

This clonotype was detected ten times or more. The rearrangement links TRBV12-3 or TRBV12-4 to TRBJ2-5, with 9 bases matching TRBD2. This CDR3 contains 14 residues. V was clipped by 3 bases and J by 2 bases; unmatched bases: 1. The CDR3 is CASSFAGGQETQYF. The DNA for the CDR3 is TGTGCCAGCAGTTTTGCGGGGGGGCAAGAGACCCAGTACTTC.

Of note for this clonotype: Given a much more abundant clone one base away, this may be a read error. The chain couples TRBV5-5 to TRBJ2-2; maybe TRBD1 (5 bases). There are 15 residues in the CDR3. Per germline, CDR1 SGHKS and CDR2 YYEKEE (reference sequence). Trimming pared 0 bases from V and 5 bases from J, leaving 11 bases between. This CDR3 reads CASSLGGRLTGELFF. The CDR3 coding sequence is TGTGCCAGCAGCTTGGGGGGCAGGTTAACCGGGGAGCTGTTTTTT.

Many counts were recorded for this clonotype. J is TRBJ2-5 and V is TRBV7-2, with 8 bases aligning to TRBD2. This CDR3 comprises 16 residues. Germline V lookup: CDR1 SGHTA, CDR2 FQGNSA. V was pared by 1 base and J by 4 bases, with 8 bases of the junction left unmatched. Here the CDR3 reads CASSLGGSGVGETQYF. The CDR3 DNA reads TGTGCCAGCAGCTTAGGTGGTAGCGGGGTGGGAGAGACCCAGTACTTC.

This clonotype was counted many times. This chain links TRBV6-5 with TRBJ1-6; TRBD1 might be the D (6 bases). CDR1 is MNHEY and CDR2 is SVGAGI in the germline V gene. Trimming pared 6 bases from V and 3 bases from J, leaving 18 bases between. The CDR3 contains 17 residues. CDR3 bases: TGTGCCAGCAGCTCTAGTGTATCAGGGGACTATAATTCACCCCTCCACTTT. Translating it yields CASSSSVSGDYNSPLHF.

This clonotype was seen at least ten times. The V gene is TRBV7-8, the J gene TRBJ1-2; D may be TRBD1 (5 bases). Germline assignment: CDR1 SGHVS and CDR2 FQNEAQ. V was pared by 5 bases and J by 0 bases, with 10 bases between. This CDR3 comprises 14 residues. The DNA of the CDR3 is TGTGCCAGCAGCATGAGGGGAGCTAACTATGGCTACACCTTC. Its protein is CASSMRGANYGYTF.

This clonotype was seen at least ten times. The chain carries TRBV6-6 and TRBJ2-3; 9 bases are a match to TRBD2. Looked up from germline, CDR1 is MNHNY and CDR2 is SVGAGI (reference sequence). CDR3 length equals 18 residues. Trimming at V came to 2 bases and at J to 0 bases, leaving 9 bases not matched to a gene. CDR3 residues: CASSYTLLAGTSTDTQYF. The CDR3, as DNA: TGTGCCAGCAGTTACACTCTCCTAGCGGGGACTAGCACAGATACGCAGTATTTT.

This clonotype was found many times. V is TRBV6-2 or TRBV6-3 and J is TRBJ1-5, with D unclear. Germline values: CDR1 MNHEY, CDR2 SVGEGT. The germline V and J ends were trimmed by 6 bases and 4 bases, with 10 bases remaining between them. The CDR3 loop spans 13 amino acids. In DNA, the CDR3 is TGTGCCAGCAGCCTAGACCCGAATCAGCCCCAGCATTTT. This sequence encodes CASSLDPNQPQHF.

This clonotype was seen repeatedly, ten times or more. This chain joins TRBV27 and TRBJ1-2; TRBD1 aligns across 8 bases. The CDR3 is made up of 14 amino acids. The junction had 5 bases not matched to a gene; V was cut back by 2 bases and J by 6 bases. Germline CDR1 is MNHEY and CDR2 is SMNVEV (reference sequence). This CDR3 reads CASSLTRGLHGYTF. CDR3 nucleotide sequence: TGTGCCAGCAGTTTAACCAGGGGGCTGCATGGCTACACCTTC.

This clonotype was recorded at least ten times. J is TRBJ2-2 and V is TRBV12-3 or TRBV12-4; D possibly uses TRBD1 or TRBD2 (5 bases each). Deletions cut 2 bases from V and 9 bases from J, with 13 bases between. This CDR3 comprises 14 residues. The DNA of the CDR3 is TGTGCCAGCAGTTTACCGGGGCAGGCTAGGGAGCTGTTTTTT. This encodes CASSLPGQARELFF.

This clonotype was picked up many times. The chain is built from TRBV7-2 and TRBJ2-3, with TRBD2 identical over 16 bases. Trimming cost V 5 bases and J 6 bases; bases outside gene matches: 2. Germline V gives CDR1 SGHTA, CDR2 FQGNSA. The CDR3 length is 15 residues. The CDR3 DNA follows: TGTGCCAGCAGCACGGGACTAGCGGGGGGGGATACGCAGTATTTT. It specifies CASSTGLAGGDTQYF.

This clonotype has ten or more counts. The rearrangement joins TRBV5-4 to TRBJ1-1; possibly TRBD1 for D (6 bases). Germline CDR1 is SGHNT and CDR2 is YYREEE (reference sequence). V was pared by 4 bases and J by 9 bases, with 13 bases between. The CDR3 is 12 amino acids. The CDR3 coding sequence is TGTGCCAGCAGCCCTGGACAGAATAAAGCTTTCTTT. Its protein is CASSPGQNKAFF. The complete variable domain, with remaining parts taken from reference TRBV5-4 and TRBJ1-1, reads ETGVTQSPTHLIKTRGQQVTLRCSSQSGHNTVSWYQQALGQGPQFIFQYYREEENGRGNFPPRFSGLQFPNYSSELNVNALELDDSALYLCASSPGQNKAFFGQGTRLTVV.

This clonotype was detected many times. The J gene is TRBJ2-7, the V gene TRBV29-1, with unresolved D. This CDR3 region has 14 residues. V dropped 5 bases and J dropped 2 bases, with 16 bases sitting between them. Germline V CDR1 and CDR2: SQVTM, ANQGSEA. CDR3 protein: CSVKFGLGPYEQYF. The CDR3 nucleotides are TGCAGCGTTAAGTTCGGGCTAGGCCCCTACGAGCAGTACTTC.